This TCR beta chain is from a study of radiotherapy plus CTLA-4 blockade in lung cancer. Focal radiation plus CTLA-4 blockade with ipilimumab was given to patients with chemo-refractory metastatic non-small-cell lung cancer. This clone was picked up one time. The antigen remains undetermined. Some clones are missing from TCRdb's copy, which holds only in-frame ones; the method was immunoSEQ multiplex PCR. The sample yields more than 40,000 clones, roughly 64% seen once. Study observations and caveats: Reported findings show early blood T cell clone dynamics, with interferon-beta, best predicted response. TCR clones originating in tumors grew in number in blood after radiotherapy plus ipilimumab.

The sequences come from peripheral blood, collected from a patient treated with radiotherapy plus ipilimumab. This receptor was taken from a human donor with non-small cell lung cancer who had a partial response to radiotherapy plus ipilimumab.

The CDR3 here is CASSSYGTEYEQYF. The DNA for the CDR3 is TGTGCCAGCTCATCGTACGGGACAGAATACGAGCAGTACTTC. The gene calls are TRBV18 and TRBJ2-7, with TRBD1 matching over 7 bases. Per the germline V gene, CDR1 is KGHSH and CDR2 is LQKENI. The CDR3 totals 14 residues. The V segment lost 5 bases and the J segment 4 bases; nucleotides outside the gene matches: 8.